These T cell receptor beta chains were read from a single sample in a study of T cells in Graves' hyperthyroidism and ophthalmopathy. TCRdb reprocessed the multiplex PCR reads with MiXCR, giving one entry per CDR3 protein. The sample has roughly 500,000 distinct CDR3 sequences; approximately 25% are singletons. The sequencing input was blood. All receptors derive from a woman under 40 with Graves' ophthalmopathy. The CDR3 runs from the conserved cysteine through the conserved F or W. A D gene is named only where the DNA matches it firmly. The size entry is marked missing in some rows and otherwise reads once, few, many or a size class.

j_call,d_call,v_call,clone_size,cdr3_nt,cdr3_aa
TRBJ1-2,NA,TRBV11-2,many,TGTGCCAGCAGCCTCTTGTGGGGGGCCCCTAACTATGGCTACACCTTC,CASSLLWGAPNYGYTF
TRBJ1-2,NA,TRBV19,many,TGTGCCAGTACCCCGACGGAACTTTATGGCTACACCTTC,CASTPTELYGYTF
TRBJ1-6,NA,TRBV7-2,NA,TGTGCCAGCAGCATGCAGGGAGGATCACCCCTCCACTTT,CASSMQGGSPLHF
TRBJ2-7,NA,TRBV28,NA,TGTGCCAGCAGTTTACCAGGGGAGACCTACGAGCAGTACTTC,CASSLPGETYEQYF
TRBJ1-1,TRBD1,TRBV6-2/TRBV6-3,NA,TGTGCCAGCAGAAGCCTTAGGGGGCTCATGAACACTGAAGCTTTCTTT,CASRSLRGLMNTEAFF
TRBJ1-1,NA,TRBV20-1,many,TGCAGTGCCGAGGGGGGGGGGCCTGAAGCTTTCTTT,CSAEGGGPEAFF
TRBJ1-1,NA,TRBV10-1,NA,TGCGCCATCCTGAACACTGAAGCTTTCTTT,CAILNTEAFF
TRBJ2-5,NA,TRBV5-1,few,TGCGCCAGCAGCCGGGTCCCCACACAGATTGGCGAGACCCAGTACTTC,CASSRVPTQIGETQYF
TRBJ2-5,NA,TRBV29-1,few,TGCAGCGTTGCCAGGGTAGGGGAGACCCAGTACTTC,CSVARVGETQYF
TRBJ1-1,NA,TRBV28,many,TGTGCCAGCAGTTTCTCGGGGAACACTGAAGCTTTCTTT,CASSFSGNTEAFF
TRBJ1-5,TRBD1,TRBV18,NA,TGTGCCAGCTCCCCCACCGGGACAGAGACCATCATCGGCCATCAGCCCCAGCATTTT,CASSPTGTETIIGHQPQHF
TRBJ1-5,NA,TRBV30,many,TGTGCCTGGTGGCCCGGCGGCAATCAGCCCCAGCATTTT,CAWWPGGNQPQHF
TRBJ2-7,NA,TRBV29-1,NA,TGCAGCGTTGGAGTCCCCTACGAGCAGTACTTC,CSVGVPYEQYF
TRBJ1-2,TRBD1,TRBV10-3,many,TGTGCCACCAGACAGGGAGACTATGGCTACACCTTC,CATRQGDYGYTF
TRBJ1-1,NA,TRBV7-8,NA,TGTGCCAGCAGTACCCCCGACACTGAAGCTTTCTTT,CASSTPDTEAFF
TRBJ1-2,TRBD1,TRBV29-1,NA,TGCAGCGTCCTAGGTGGACAGGGAGCTAACTATGGCTACACCTTC,CSVLGGQGANYGYTF
TRBJ1-1,NA,TRBV3-1,few,TGTGCCAGCAGCCAAGGGGACAATACCATGAACACTGAAGCTTTCTTT,CASSQGDNTMNTEAFF
TRBJ2-5,NA,TRBV28,NA,TGTGCCAGCAGTTACTCGGGGACCGGTACCCAGTACTTC,CASSYSGTGTQYF
TRBJ1-1,NA,TRBV12-3/TRBV12-4,many,TGTGCCAGCAGTAAGCGGGGTGCGGGAACTGAAGCTTTCTTT,CASSKRGAGTEAFF
TRBJ1-5,NA,TRBV30,many,TGTGCCTGGAGTGTACGCCCAGCAAATCAGCCCCAGCATTTT,CAWSVRPANQPQHF
TRBJ2-7,TRBD1,TRBV24-1,NA,TGTGCCACCAGTGACCCCCGGGACAGGAGACCCTACGAGCAGTACTTC,CATSDPRDRRPYEQYF
TRBJ2-5,TRBD2,TRBV7-2,once,TGTGCCAGCAGCTCATCTAGCGGCACCGTAGAGACCCAGTACTTC,CASSSSSGTVETQYF
TRBJ2-7,TRBD2,TRBV3-1,many,TGTGCCAGCAAACTTCGGGCGGGGGAATACGAGCAGTACTTC,CASKLRAGEYEQYF
TRBJ1-5,NA,TRBV29-1,NA,TGCAGCGTCGGGCCCTTGGGCAGCAATCAGCCCCAGCATTTT,CSVGPLGSNQPQHF
TRBJ1-2,NA,TRBV28,few,TGTGCCAGCAGTGGGCGGTATGGCTACACCTTC,CASSGRYGYTF